The 28 T cell receptor beta chains below all came from one sample that was sequenced in a study of T cells in tuberculosis. The method was immunoSEQ multiplex PCR; TCRdb's version includes in-frame clones alone and lacks a portion of them. The sample lists tens of thousands of clones; about 76% were seen once. After thawing and overnight rest, PBMC were stained with GMM-loaded CD1B tetramer, viability dye and anti-CD3 for sorting. C32 glucose monomycolate from Rhodococcus equi was loaded onto the CD1B tetramers. The sample consisted of CD1b-GMM tetramer-negative cells sorted from PBMCs. The receptors stem from an adult woman with latent tuberculosis.

The genes are TRBV15 and TRBJ2-1; D may be TRBD2 (6 bases). There are 12 residues in the CDR3. Between the trimmed V and J ends, which lost 0 bases and 12 bases, there was a span of 9 bases. Germline lookup yields CDR1 LNHNV and CDR2 YYDKDF (reference sequence). The CDR3 region is CATSRDHGGQFF. The CDR3, as DNA: TGTGCCACCAGCAGAGATCACGGGGGGCAGTTCTTC. Based on the CDR3 plus reference TRBV15 and TRBJ2-1, the full variable domain is DAMVIQNPRYQVTQFGKPVTLSCSQTLNHNVMYWYQQKSSQAPKLLFHYYDKDFNNEADTPDNFQSRRPNTSFCFLDIRSPGLGDTAMYLCATSRDHGGQFFGPGTRLTVL.

This clone was observed a few times. The chain carries TRBV6-1 and TRBJ2-1, with TRBD2 matching 8 bases. The V segment lost 6 bases and the J segment 7 bases; nucleotides outside the gene matches: 8. The CDR3 runs to 14 residues. Germline CDR1 reads MNHNS; CDR2 reads SASEGT. The CDR3 DNA reads as TGTGCCAGCAGGGCCCCACTAGCGGTGAATGAGCAGTTCTTC. Translated: CASRAPLAVNEQFF.

This clone was seen a few times. The chain combines TRBV4-3 with TRBJ2-5; a weak D match, TRBD2 (5 bases). Trimming stripped 0 bases from V and 7 bases from J, with 18 bases between. CDR1 is LGHNA, CDR2 YSLEER, per germline. This CDR3 is built from 16 residues. CDR3: CASSQDRSRLGGTQYF. CDR3 coding DNA: TGCGCCAGCAGCCAAGATCGCTCCAGGCTCGGAGGGACCCAGTACTTC.

This clone was picked up a small number of times. J is TRBJ2-1 and V is TRBV2; 13 bases are a match to TRBD2. V trimming: 6 bases; J trimming: 9 bases; junction bases outside the gene matches: 14. CDR3 length: 17 residues. The germline CDR1 and CDR2 sequences are SNHLY and FYNNEI. CDR3 loop: CASSRTSGRGSLGEQFF. DNA of the CDR3: TGTGCCAGCAGCCGGACTAGCGGGAGAGGATCTTTGGGTGAGCAGTTCTTC.

V gene TRBV6-5 combines with J gene TRBJ1-2, with 7 bases that match TRBD1. The V segment lost 6 bases and the J segment 3 bases; nucleotides outside the gene matches: 4. The CDR3 contains 13 residues. Germline CDR1 is MNHEY and CDR2 is SVGAGI. This CDR3 reads CASRGTVHYGYTF. The CDR3 DNA sequence: TGTGCCAGCAGAGGGACAGTTCACTATGGCTACACCTTC.

This chain connects TRBV7-2 to TRBJ1-1; no clear D. V was shortened by 2 bases and J by 1 base, with 8 bases between the two germline ends. The CDR3 is 14 amino acids. CDR1 and CDR2 (germline): SGHTA, FQGNSA. The CDR3 nucleotides are TGTGCCAGCAGCTTAAACAGCCCGAACACTGAAGCTTTCTTT. Its translation: CASSLNSPNTEAFF.

This clone was seen more than once but under ten times. The rearrangement links TRBV7-2 to TRBJ1-2; D remains unclear. CDR1 and CDR2 (germline): SGHTA, FQGNSA. Trimming pared 4 bases from V and 8 bases from J, leaving 20 bases between. The CDR3 spans 15 residues. The CDR3 DNA reads as TGTGCCAGCAGCTCCACCCTGAAAGCGACGGGAGGCTACACCTTC. It codes for CASSSTLKATGGYTF.

J is TRBJ1-2 and V is TRBV11-2, with a weak D call TRBD1 (5 bases). V was pared by 1 base and J by 8 bases, with 17 bases between. CDR1 is SGHAT and CDR2 is FQNNGV in the germline V gene. CDR3 size: 15 residues. The CDR3 DNA is TGTGCCAGCAGCTTAGGAGTATCAGGGTTCCGGGGCTACACCTTC. It specifies CASSLGVSGFRGYTF.

This chain's CDR3 is CASSLGRVFTETQYF. DNA for the CDR3: TGTGCCAGCAGCCTAGGGAGGGTGTTCACAGAGACCCAGTACTTC. V usage is TRBV28 and J usage is TRBJ2-5, with 7 bases lining up with TRBD2. This CDR3 is 15 amino acids long. Germline CDR1 MDHEN, CDR2 SYDVKM. J gave up 4 bases and V 6 bases, and 11 bases lay outside the gene matches.

The chain couples TRBV5-4 to TRBJ2-5; TRBD2 matches 9 bases. The V gene's germline CDR1 is SGHNT and CDR2 YYREEE (reference sequence). This CDR3 comprises 15 residues. Trimming removed 5 bases from V and 5 bases from J; junction bases left unmatched: 10. The CDR3 region is CASRGGLAAGETQYF. The CDR3, as DNA: TGTGCCAGCAGAGGGGGACTAGCCGCGGGGGAGACCCAGTACTTC.

The chain employs TRBV27 and TRBJ2-2; D might be TRBD1 (6 bases). With 5 bases removed from V and 0 bases from J, the gap between germline ends came to 16 bases. CDR3 length: 17 amino acids. The germline CDR1 and CDR2 sequences are MNHEY and SMNVEV (reference sequence). The CDR3 nucleotides read TGTGCCAGCAGTCGATCGACAGGACTCGCGAACACCGGGGAGCTGTTTTTT. This sequence encodes CASSRSTGLANTGELFF.

This chain connects TRBV28 to TRBJ1-2; 7 bases agree with TRBD1. The CDR3 has 12 amino acids. The V and J ends lost 5 bases and 7 bases, in that order; junction bases with no gene match: 4. In germline, CDR1 is MDHEN, CDR2 SYDVKM. The CDR3: CASSATGFGYTF. DNA of the CDR3: TGTGCCAGCAGTGCGACAGGGTTTGGCTACACCTTC.

V is TRBV12-5 and J is TRBJ1-2; 9 nucleotides align to TRBD1. With V trimmed by 4 bases and J by 1 base, 19 bases remained unmatched. Germline values: CDR1 LGHNT, CDR2 FRNRAP. The CDR3 has 20 amino acids. In nucleotides, the CDR3 is TGTGCTAGTGGTTCCCCCCTGACAGGGGGGGTCTCAGAGGATAACTATGGCTACACCTTC. Amino acids: CASGSPLTGGVSEDNYGYTF.

The J gene is TRBJ1-2, the V gene TRBV5-1, with TRBD1 matching 8 bases. With 0 bases clipped from V and 6 bases from J, the junction kept 7 bases outside the gene matches. Germline CDR1 SGHRS, CDR2 YFSETQ. This CDR3 has 15 amino acids. The CDR3 nucleotides read TGCGCCAGCAGCTTGGATGGGACAGGAATTAATGGCTACACCTTC. This codes for CASSLDGTGINGYTF.

This clone has a single count. J is TRBJ1-6 and V is TRBV14; TRBD1 agrees at 9 bases. Germline V gives CDR1 SGHDN, CDR2 FVKESK. The length of the CDR3 is 15 residues. The V gene end was trimmed by 5 bases and the J gene end by 7 bases; junction bases not matched to a gene: 6. CDR3 amino acids: CASSSRDRDNSPLHF. The CDR3 nucleotides read TGTGCCAGCAGCAGCAGGGACAGGGACAATTCACCCCTCCACTTT.

In DNA, the CDR3 is TGTGCCAGCAGCTTCCGGACAGGGGTCGGCGAAAAACTGTTTTTT. Translating gives CASSFRTGVGEKLFF. The rearrangement joins TRBV7-9 to TRBJ1-4; 9 bases align to TRBD1. The ends lost 3 bases at V and 8 bases at J; junction bases unmatched: 7. Germline V lookup: CDR1 SEHNR, CDR2 FQNEAQ (reference sequence). The CDR3 is 15 residues long.

Only a few counts were recorded for this clone. This rearrangement joins TRBV7-8 to TRBJ2-1; 8 nucleotides align to TRBD2. The trim removed 2 bases at V and 0 bases at J, leaving 3 bases unmatched. This CDR3 comprises 16 residues. The germline gives CDR1 SGHVS, CDR2 FQNEAQ. CDR3 DNA: TGTGCCAGCAGCTTAAGGCGGGGGGTCTCCTACAATGAGCAGTTCTTC. Its protein is CASSLRRGVSYNEQFF. Filled out from reference TRBV7-8 and TRBJ2-1, the complete variable domain reads GAGVSQSPRYKVAKRGQDVALRCDPISGHVSLFWYQQALGQGPEFLTYFQNEAQLDKSGLPSDRFFAERPEGSVSTLKIQRTQQEDSAVYLCASSLRRGVSYNEQFFGPGTRLTVL.

This clone was found once. The CDR3: CASSASRGRETQYF. The CDR3 DNA sequence: TGTGCCAGCAGCGCCTCCAGAGGGAGGGAGACGCAGTATTTT. The genes are TRBV9 and TRBJ2-3, with 7 nucleotides matching TRBD2. The CDR3 is 14 amino acids. Germline lookup yields CDR1 SGDLS and CDR2 YYNGEE. The V gene end was trimmed by 3 bases and the J gene end by 9 bases; junction bases not matched to a gene: 10.

In its sample, this clone was seen once. The chain carries TRBV15 and TRBJ2-3; the match to TRBD1 covers 8 bases. CDR3 size: 15 residues. Per germline, CDR1 LNHNV and CDR2 YYDKDF (reference sequence). V was pared by 0 bases and J by 4 bases, with 3 bases of the junction left unmatched. In nucleotides, the CDR3 is TGTGCCACCAGCAGAGATCTACAGGGGGCAGATACGCAGTATTTT. Translation: CATSRDLQGADTQYF.

The rearrangement links TRBV10-1 to TRBJ1-5, with a possible D match to TRBD1 (5 bases). The CDR3 has 16 residues. V shed 6 bases and J shed 0 bases, with 15 bases lying between them. Germline V CDR1 and CDR2: WNHNN, SYGVQD (reference sequence). CDR3 protein: CASRATTASSNQPQHF. The DNA for the CDR3 is TGCGCCAGCAGGGCCACGACAGCTAGTAGCAATCAGCCCCAGCATTTT.

This sequence joins TRBV19 and TRBJ2-1, with 7 bases matching TRBD2. Looked up from germline, CDR1 is LNHDA and CDR2 is SQIVND (reference sequence). Germline trimming cut 5 bases from V and 0 bases from J; bases unmatched to any gene: 10. This CDR3 has 17 residues. CDR3 coding DNA: TGTGCCAGTAGTCCTATTCGTGGCGGGAGCTCCTACAATGAGCAGTTCTTC. Its protein is CASSPIRGGSSYNEQFF.

The V and J genes are TRBV6-5 and TRBJ2-7, with TRBD1 matching 8 bases. The germline V gene encodes CDR1 MNHEY and CDR2 SVGAGI. V was clipped by 6 bases and J by 1 base; unmatched bases: 8. The CDR3 length is 15 residues. The CDR3 sequence: CASRATQGGSYEQYF. The CDR3 coding sequence is TGTGCCAGCAGGGCTACACAGGGGGGTTCCTACGAGCAGTACTTC.

V is TRBV7-2 and J is TRBJ2-4; 9 nucleotides align to TRBD2. The trim removed 3 bases at V and 8 bases at J, leaving 5 bases unmatched. Germline lookup yields CDR1 SGHTA and CDR2 FQGNSA. The length of the CDR3 is 14 residues. The CDR3 is CASSFAGGPDIQYF. For the CDR3, the DNA is TGTGCCAGCAGCTTTGCGGGGGGGCCGGACATTCAGTACTTC.

This rearrangement joins TRBV10-3 to TRBJ2-1; 9 positions agree with TRBD1. CDR3 length equals 16 residues. The V gene end was trimmed by 4 bases and the J gene end by 6 bases; junction bases not matched to a gene: 10. In germline, CDR1 is ENHRY, CDR2 SYGVKD. CDR3 loop: CAISARPGQGFNEQFF. The CDR3 DNA sequence: TGTGCCATCAGTGCCCGCCCGGGACAGGGTTTCAATGAGCAGTTCTTC.

The CDR3 DNA reads as TGCAGTGCTAGCTCTAACTATGGCTACACCTTC. This sequence encodes CSASSNYGYTF. This chain uses TRBV20-1 with TRBJ1-2; no firm D call. Trimming stripped 3 bases from V and 0 bases from J, with 2 bases between. The germline V gene has CDR1 DFQATT and CDR2 SNEGSKA (reference sequence). The CDR3 has 11 amino acids.

The chain uses TRBV4-1 and TRBJ2-3; possibly TRBD2 for D (7 bases). This CDR3 spans 17 amino acids. The germline V gene encodes CDR1 MGHRA and CDR2 YSYEKL. V was shortened by 2 bases and J by 7 bases, with 22 bases between the two germline ends. CDR3 residues: CASSQLIGGDRGNTQYF. In DNA, the CDR3 is TGCGCCAGCAGCCAATTGATAGGGGGGGACCGGGGGAATACGCAGTATTTT.

This clone occurred once. The V call is TRBV5-8, the J call TRBJ1-1, with 9 bases matching TRBD1. The germline V gene has CDR1 SGHTS and CDR2 YDEGEE. The length of the CDR3 is 15 residues. Germline trimming cut 1 base from V and 1 base from J; bases unmatched to any gene: 2. The CDR3 reads CASSLMDRGNTEAFF. CDR3 coding DNA: TGTGCCAGCAGCTTGATGGACAGGGGGAACACTGAAGCTTTCTTT.

The chain uses TRBV25-1 and TRBJ2-1; 7 bases match TRBD2. Germline lookup yields CDR1 MGHDK and CDR2 SYGVNS. This CDR3 spans 16 amino acids. The V and J ends lost 3 bases and 3 bases, in that order; junction bases with no gene match: 8. This CDR3 reads CASSDPTGGYYNEQFF. Here the CDR3 DNA reads TGTGCCAGCAGTGATCCCACGGGGGGATACTACAATGAGCAGTTCTTC.